Below are 2 T cell receptor beta chains sequenced from a single sample in a study of control samples from healthy donors and cancer patients (dated by TCRdb to about 2020). The library was produced with the immunoSEQ multiplex PCR assay. TCRdb provides this immuneACCESS table in a form limited to in-frame rearrangements. Some clones are lacking; in checked studies, under half of them reflect an unresolved V gene, and why the rest are absent is not known. A total of roughly 180,000 clones appear in this sample, 80% to 95% of them only once. Roughly 3.9% of the sample lies in the top ten. The source material was blood. These receptor sequences come from an older woman in good health.

The V gene is TRBV18, the J gene TRBJ1-2; D is perhaps TRBD1 (6 bases). Germline loops: CDR1 KGHSH, CDR2 LQKENI. V lost 2 bases, J lost 0 bases, and 13 bases lay in between. The CDR3 contains 16 residues. The CDR3 spells CASSPYGGLANYGYTF. For the CDR3, the DNA is TGTGCCAGCTCACCATATGGGGGCTTAGCTAACTATGGCTACACCTTC.

The CDR3 bases are TGTGCCAGCAGTTTGGATGGGGCCGAGACCCAGTACTTC. Translation gives CASSLDGAETQYF. The chain joins TRBV12-3 or TRBV12-4 to TRBJ2-5; D may be TRBD1 (5 bases). V was clipped by 3 bases and J by 5 bases, with 10 bases between them. The CDR3 has 13 amino acids.